The TCR beta chain described here comes from a study of cytomegalovirus exposure and HLA in healthy donors. The V and J ends lost 0 bases and 0 bases, in that order; junction bases with no gene match: 8. The CDR3 length is 17 residues. PCR was performed using 60 Vbeta and 13 Jbeta primers. TCRdb's table, derived via immunoSEQ multiplex PCR, lists solely in-frame clones and lacks some. Found here are under 200,000 clones, around 73% of them singletons; the top ten hold around 2.2%. The receptor comes from a man aged 60 to 75 in good health and CMV-seronegative. Input material: PBMCs. The rearrangement joins TRBV5-3 to TRBJ1-1; 7 nucleotides line up with TRBD1. TRBV5-3 is filed as an ORF, its function uncertain. The CDR3 DNA sequence: TGTGCCAGAAGCTTGGACCGGACAGGTTCAATGAACACTGAAGCTTTCTTT. Encoded protein: CARSLDRTGSMNTEAFF.